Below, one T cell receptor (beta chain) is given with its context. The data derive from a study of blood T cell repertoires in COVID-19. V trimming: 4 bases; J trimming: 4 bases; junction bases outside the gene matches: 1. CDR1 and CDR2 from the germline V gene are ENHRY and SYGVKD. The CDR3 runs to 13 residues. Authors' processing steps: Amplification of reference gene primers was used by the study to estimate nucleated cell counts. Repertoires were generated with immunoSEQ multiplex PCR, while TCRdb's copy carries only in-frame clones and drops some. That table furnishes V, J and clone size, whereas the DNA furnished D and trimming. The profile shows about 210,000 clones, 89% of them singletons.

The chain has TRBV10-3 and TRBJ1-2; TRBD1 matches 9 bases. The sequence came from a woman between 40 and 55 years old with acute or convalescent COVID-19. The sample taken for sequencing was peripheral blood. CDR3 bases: TGTGCCATCAGTGGGGACAGGGTCTATGGCTACACCTTC. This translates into CAISGDRVYGYTF.